This T cell receptor (beta chain) is from a study of blood T cell repertoires in COVID-19. For the study at large: Samples came from the United States, Italy and Spain, spanning acute and convalescent COVID-19.

The study recruited people aged 18 to 89 years across approximately 24 US areas. Clinical history as reported by participants underpinned cohort assignment. All recovered Cohort 3 donors got two negative PCRs, got clearance, or saw symptom resolution. Germline V CDR1 and CDR2: SQVTM, ANQGSEA. With 4 bases clipped from V and 4 bases from J, the junction kept 7 bases outside the gene matches. The CDR3 has 15 residues. Assay used: immunoSEQ multiplex PCR; TCRdb lists only in-frame clones, some missing. The table lists 300,000 to 400,000 clones, roughly nine tenths of them singletons. The chain is built from TRBV29-1 and TRBJ1-5, with 10 bases identical to TRBD1. Sequencing used PBMCs or T cells enriched from blood (not recorded which). This receptor was identified in a man between 60 and 75 years old who had recovered from COVID-19. CDR3 protein: CSVVVTGGRNQPQHF. The CDR3 bases are TGCAGCGTTGTCGTGACAGGGGGCAGAAATCAGCCCCAGCATTTT.